Reported below is one TCR beta chain. V was shortened by 5 bases and J by 4 bases, with 6 bases between the two germline ends. There are 12 residues in the CDR3. Looked up from germline, CDR1 is LNHDA and CDR2 is SQIVND (reference sequence). Original analysis: Estimation of nucleated cell counts relied on the amplification of reference gene primers. Profiling relied on immunoSEQ multiplex PCR, and the TCRdb table lists in-frame clones only, not all of them. The V and J calls and clone size come from that table; D and trimming were worked out from the DNA. Of fewer than 350,000 clones listed, roughly 90% are singletons. Participants' own reports of clinical history determined their cohort assignment. This sample is part of a study of blood T cell repertoires in COVID-19.

Sequenced input: PBMCs or T cells enriched from blood (not recorded which). The chain couples TRBV19 to TRBJ2-1, with D hard to call. The clonotype was recovered from a woman between 25 and 40 years old who had recovered from COVID-19. DNA of the CDR3: TGTGCCAGTAGTCCCCGGTACAATGAGCAGTTCTTC. It yields the protein CASSPRYNEQFF.